Each of the 18 T cell receptor beta chains below was sequenced from the same sample in a study of shared clonotypes between healthy human individuals. Using immunoSEQ multiplex PCR, the repertoire was profiled, and TCRdb retains in-frame clones only, with some absent. This table has around 600,000 clones, nearly 98% appearing once. Cells designated naive CD8 were CD45RO-negative and were positively selected for CCR7, with terminally differentiated effector memory CD45RA+ cells excluded. Sequences were obtained from naive CD8+ T cells sorted from blood. Receptor source: a man under 40 in good health.

J is TRBJ2-7 and V is TRBV10-3; tentatively, D is TRBD1 or TRBD2 (6 bases each). The germline CDR1 and CDR2 sequences are ENHRY and SYGVKD. Trimming pared 2 bases from V and 6 bases from J, leaving 8 bases between. CDR3 length: 12 amino acids. CDR3 in amino acids: CAISERGLEQYF. CDR3 sequence (DNA): TGTGCCATCAGTGAGCGGGGGCTCGAGCAGTACTTC.

As regards this clone: The junction departs from the called germline gene at one end, perhaps through a read error. The CDR3 nucleotides are TGTGCCAGCGCCCTAGCGGGAGTTCCTTTC. Translating it yields CASALAGVPF. J is TRBJ2-7 and V is TRBV7-3; TRBD2 matches at 10 bases. CDR1 is SGHTA, CDR2 FQGTGA, per germline. The CDR3 runs to 10 residues.

The chain is built from TRBV28 and TRBJ2-7; no reliable D call. Trimming stripped 1 base from V and 5 bases from J, with 9 bases between. The CDR3 contains 13 residues. Germline CDR1 is MDHEN and CDR2 is SYDVKM. CDR3 amino acids: CASSLSADHEQYF. For the CDR3, the DNA is TGTGCCAGCAGTTTATCCGCGGACCACGAGCAGTACTTC. Full variable domain (outside the CDR3, taken from reference TRBV28 and TRBJ2-7): DVKVTQSSRYLVKRTGEKVFLECVQDMDHENMFWYRQDPGLGLRLIYFSYDVKMKEKGDIPEGYSVSREKKERFSLILESASTNQTSMYLCASSLSADHEQYFGPGTRLTVT.

As DNA, the CDR3 is TGTGCCAGCAGCCCAAGACAGGAGCCCCACAATGAGCAGTTCTTC. Translated: CASSPRQEPHNEQFF. This sequence joins TRBV7-9 and TRBJ2-1, with D possibly being TRBD1 (6 bases). The germline V and J ends were trimmed by 5 bases and 5 bases, with 16 bases remaining between them. The length of the CDR3 is 15 residues. The germline V gene has CDR1 SEHNR and CDR2 FQNEAQ (reference sequence).

The J gene is TRBJ1-1, the V gene TRBV6-5, with TRBD1 identical over 7 bases. V shed 2 bases, J shed 5 bases, and the junction held 5 bases outside the gene matches. The CDR3 loop spans 14 amino acids. Germline lookup yields CDR1 MNHEY and CDR2 SVGAGI. Here the CDR3 reads CASSYQGGGTEAFF. CDR3 in DNA: TGTGCCAGCAGTTACCAAGGGGGCGGGACTGAAGCTTTCTTT.

The chain uses TRBV4-3 and TRBJ2-1, with 7 bases lining up with TRBD2. V shed 1 base and J 7 bases; nucleotides not matched to a gene: 4. Looked up from germline, CDR1 is LGHNA and CDR2 is YSLEER. The CDR3 has 14 residues. DNA for the CDR3: TGCGCCAGCAGCCAAGGGGCGGGAGATAATGAGCAGTTCTTC. It codes for CASSQGAGDNEQFF.

The chain links TRBV6-5 to TRBJ2-2, with D perhaps TRBD2 (5 bases). Per germline, CDR1 MNHEY and CDR2 SVGAGI. V lost 5 bases to trimming and J lost 6 bases, with 10 bases between them. This CDR3 has 13 amino acids. CDR3 amino acids: CASSRGFSGELFF. The CDR3 DNA reads TGTGCCAGCAGTCGAGGGTTTTCCGGGGAGCTGTTTTTT.

V and J are TRBV7-6 and TRBJ2-7, with D possibly being TRBD1 or TRBD2 (5 bases each). V was trimmed by 1 base and J by 3 bases, leaving 25 bases between them. This CDR3 has 19 residues. Germline CDR1 SGHVS, CDR2 FNYEAQ. In DNA form, the CDR3 reads TGTGCCAGCAGCTTAGGGGCACAGGAAGGACTCCCCAACCTCTACGAGCAGTACTTC. Amino acids: CASSLGAQEGLPNLYEQYF.

The rearrangement joins TRBV7-2 to TRBJ1-3, with D perhaps matching TRBD1 (6 bases). The CDR3 is made up of 17 amino acids. Germline V gives CDR1 SGHTA, CDR2 FQGNSA. V was cut by 3 bases and J by 4 bases, with 19 bases left in between. The CDR3 here is CASSFIRSPGTGNTIYF. The CDR3 bases are TGTGCCAGCAGCTTTATTCGTAGTCCCGGGACAGGAAACACCATATATTTT.

The rearrangement joins TRBV7-3 to TRBJ2-3; 10 bases are shared with TRBD2. The ends lost 4 bases at V and 4 bases at J; junction bases unmatched: 5. The germline V gene has CDR1 SGHTA and CDR2 FQGTGA. The CDR3 has 15 residues. The CDR3 bases are TGTGCCAGCAGCTACCTAGCGGGAGCTGCAGATACGCAGTATTTT. Translating it yields CASSYLAGAADTQYF.

This chain links TRBV14 with TRBJ2-5; 9 positions match TRBD1. Germline assignment: CDR1 SGHDN and CDR2 FVKESK. The V segment lost 1 base and the J segment 3 bases; nucleotides outside the gene matches: 3. The CDR3 is made up of 15 amino acids. CDR3 nucleotide sequence: TGTGCCAGCAGCCAAGGGGACAGGGTAAAAGAGACCCAGTACTTC. Residues: CASSQGDRVKETQYF. Using reference TRBV14 and TRBJ2-5 for the parts outside the CDR3, the full variable domain is EAGVTQFPSHSVIEKGQTVTLRCDPISGHDNLYWYRRVMGKEIKFLLHFVKESKQDESGMPNNRFLAERTGGTYSTLKVQPAELEDSGVYFCASSQGDRVKETQYFGPGTRLLVL.

The chain recombines TRBV7-3 with TRBJ2-2, with 14 positions matching TRBD2. CDR3 size: 18 residues. Germline V lookup: CDR1 SGHTA, CDR2 FQGTGA. J gave up 1 base and V 1 base, and 2 bases lay outside the gene matches. The CDR3 DNA follows: TGTGCCAGCAGCTTAAATGGACTAGCGGGAGGGAACACCGGGGAGCTGTTTTTT. As protein: CASSLNGLAGGNTGELFF.

This clone is a singleton in its sample. The chain recombines TRBV7-9 with TRBJ1-2, with D possibly being TRBD1 (6 bases). Between the trimmed V and J ends, which lost 5 bases and 5 bases, there was a span of 18 bases. This CDR3 contains 15 residues. Germline V gene lookup returns CDR1 SEHNR and CDR2 FQNEAQ (reference sequence). The CDR3 spells CASSRAGGAEYGYTF. CDR3 sequence (DNA): TGTGCCAGCAGCCGAGCGGGGGGCGCGGAGTATGGCTACACCTTC. The entire variable domain, with the rest obtained from reference TRBV7-9 and TRBJ1-2, is as follows: DTGVSQNPRHKITKRGQNVTFRCDPISEHNRLYWYRQTLGQGPEFLTYFQNEAQLEKSRLLSDRFSAERPKGSFSTLEIQRTEQGDSAMYLCASSRAGGAEYGYTFGSGTRLTVV.

The chain joins TRBV5-1 to TRBJ2-7; 7 bases align to TRBD1. The CDR3 loop spans 15 amino acids. The germline V gene encodes CDR1 SGHRS and CDR2 YFSETQ. Trimming removed 7 bases from V and 2 bases from J; junction bases left unmatched: 12. This CDR3 reads CASRLHRDSTYEQYF. The CDR3 region has the DNA TGCGCCAGCCGCCTCCACCGGGACAGTACCTACGAGCAGTACTTC.

The chain employs TRBV6-5 and TRBJ2-7; the D is unclear. CDR1 MNHEY and CDR2 SVGAGI come from the germline V gene. V was cut by 2 bases and J by 4 bases, with 6 bases left in between. This CDR3 spans 12 amino acids. The CDR3 here is CASSYPPYEQYF. The DNA of the CDR3 is TGTGCCAGCAGTTACCCTCCTTACGAGCAGTACTTC.

This rearrangement joins TRBV13 to TRBJ2-1, with 10 nucleotides matching TRBD2. Germline CDR1 and CDR2: PRHDT and FYEKMQ (reference sequence). There are 15 residues in the CDR3. Germline trimming cut 5 bases from V and 3 bases from J; bases unmatched to any gene: 4. The CDR3 bases are TGTGCCAGCAGCCGGACTAGCGGAAACTACAATGAGCAGTTCTTC. Translated: CASSRTSGNYNEQFF.

Concerning this clone itself: This same CDR3 is encoded by further DNA sequences in the sample. The chain couples TRBV18 to TRBJ2-7; D is undetermined. Germline-derived CDR1 and CDR2 are KGHSH and LQKENI. V lost 2 bases and J lost 0, with 5 bases in between. The CDR3 consists of 13 residues. This CDR3 reads CASSPGGSYEQYF. The CDR3 region has the DNA TGTGCCAGCTCACCAGGCGGCTCCTACGAGCAGTACTTC.

V and J are TRBV15 and TRBJ2-1, with D perhaps matching TRBD1 or TRBD2 (6 bases each). CDR1 and CDR2 from the germline V gene are LNHNV and YYDKDF (reference sequence). With 4 bases removed from V and 8 bases from J, the gap between germline ends came to 30 bases. This CDR3 spans 19 amino acids. This chain's CDR3 is CATSTFPFVPGHGGYEQFF. CDR3 DNA sequence: TGTGCCACCAGCACCTTCCCCTTCGTACCGGGCCACGGGGGCTATGAGCAGTTCTTC.